This T cell receptor (beta chain) was sequenced for a study of cytotoxic CD8 clonotypes in ibrutinib-treated CLL (dated by TCRdb to about 2021). About the study as a whole: In this cohort, about 16 patients were treatment-naive and roughly ten were relapsed/refractory, while 17 to 18 had unmutated IGHV. Samples averaged approximately 260,000 productive templates and approximately 100,000 productive rearrangements. Patients were still on ibrutinib when every remission and progressive disease sample was collected. Cryopreserved peripheral blood mononuclear cells were collected before treatment, at response, and at either disease progression or sustained remission. Partial responses were observed in 24 patients and complete responses in 2; after a median follow-up of about 69 months, remission was maintained in roughly 15 patients and progression was observed in approximately 12. Longitudinal samples were obtainable from about 30% of the roughly 90 participants in the trial. Response samples were obtained after a median of around 11 months of treatment, with a range of roughly 6 to 40 months. What the study reported, not specific to this receptor: Public clonotypes were rare and either shrank or stayed stable during treatment, and the rise in clonality at ibrutinib response reflected expansion of private clonotypes. Clonality increased at ibrutinib response, stayed stable in sustained remission, and fell back toward baseline at progression. Lymph node repertoires were not examined, and the timing of sampling was not matched between patients in sustained remission and those whose disease progressed. Baseline clonality exceeded that of age-matched healthy donors and correlated strongly with circulating CD8+ T-cell counts.

In the paper's terms, the time point label means: roughly 12 months on ibrutinib. For TCR beta library preparation, 1.5 to 2 micrograms of genomic DNA was extracted from cryopreserved PBMCs. Longitudinal blood samples from CLL patients on ibrutinib monotherapy were analyzed using high-throughput TCR beta sequencing. The patients took part in an open-label, single-center phase 2 trial of ibrutinib monotherapy. In regard to this clone: Which antigen it targets is not known. No much larger clonotype is one base removed from it; base qualities were not supplied.

A MiSeq instrument was used for deep resolution sequencing, which targeted depths ranging from 1 in 1 million up to 1 in 200,000 T cells, with coverage averaging 10x for each clonotype. The immunoSEQ hsTCRB Kit was used to generate TCR beta libraries. Turning to the authors' computational methods: ImmunoSEQ Data Assistant and ImmunoSEQ Analyzer were used for data analysis, and V, D and J genes were assigned according to IMGT definitions. Clonality was computed as one minus normalized Shannon entropy of productive rearrangement frequencies, ranging from 0 to 1. Only overrepresented clonotypes making up at least 0.05% of each patient's repertoire were included in the public clonotype analysis. Repertoires from some 14 age-matched healthy donors in immuneACCESS were used as clonality controls. TCRdb's version of the immuneACCESS table is confined to in-frame rearrangements and falls short of the full clone set. An unresolved V gene accounts for under half of the shortfall where checked; the remainder is of unknown origin. That table supplies the V and J calls and clone size; D and trimming were determined from the DNA. This sample lists some 200,000 clones; roughly 79% were detected once. Over 10% of the sample rests with the top ten.

The clonotype originates from a human donor with chronic lymphocytic leukemia. Sequencing was performed on PBMCs, taken after 12 months of ibrutinib treatment.

For the CDR3, the sequence is CASRTTGTPDYEQYF. The bases read TGTGCCAGCAGGACCACCGGGACACCAGACTACGAGCAGTACTTC. This sequence uses TRBV28 and TRBJ2-7; TRBD1 is a possible D gene, resting on 6 matching bases. The CDR3 starts with the cysteine, ends with the phenylalanine, and has 15 residues. Just the 45-base CDR3 DNA is kept, in frame starting at base 1. V and J are truncated by 6 bases and 3 bases respectively, leaving an intervening sequence of 18 bases. The germline V gene encodes CDR1 MDHEN and CDR2 SYDVKM.